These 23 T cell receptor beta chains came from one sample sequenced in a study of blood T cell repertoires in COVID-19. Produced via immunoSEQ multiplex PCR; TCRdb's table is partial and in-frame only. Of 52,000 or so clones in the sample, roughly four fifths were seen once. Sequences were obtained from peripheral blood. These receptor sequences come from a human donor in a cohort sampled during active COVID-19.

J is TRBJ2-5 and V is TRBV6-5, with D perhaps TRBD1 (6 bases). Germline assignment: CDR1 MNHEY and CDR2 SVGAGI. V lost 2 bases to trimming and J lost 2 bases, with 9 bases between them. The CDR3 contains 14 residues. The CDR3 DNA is TGTGCCAGCAGTTACCCCGGACAGCAAGAGACCCAGTACTTC. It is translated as CASSYPGQQETQYF.

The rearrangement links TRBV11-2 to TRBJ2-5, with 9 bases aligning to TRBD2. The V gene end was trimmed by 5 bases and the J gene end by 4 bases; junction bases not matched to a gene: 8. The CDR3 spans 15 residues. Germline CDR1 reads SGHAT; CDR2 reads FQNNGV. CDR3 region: CASSVSGRRGETQYF. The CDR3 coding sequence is TGTGCCAGCAGCGTTAGCGGGAGAAGGGGAGAGACCCAGTACTTC.

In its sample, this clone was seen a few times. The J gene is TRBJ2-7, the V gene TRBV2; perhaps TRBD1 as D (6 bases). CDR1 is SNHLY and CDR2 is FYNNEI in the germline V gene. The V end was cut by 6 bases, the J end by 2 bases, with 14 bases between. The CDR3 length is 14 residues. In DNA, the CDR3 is TGTGCCAGCAGGCTCCCCGGGACAACCTACGAGCAGTACTTC. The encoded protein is CASRLPGTTYEQYF.

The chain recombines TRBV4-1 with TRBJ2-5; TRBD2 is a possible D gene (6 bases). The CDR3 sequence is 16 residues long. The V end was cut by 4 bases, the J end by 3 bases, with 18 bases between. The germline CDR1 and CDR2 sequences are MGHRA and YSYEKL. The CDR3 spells CASSRPGQPGEETQYF. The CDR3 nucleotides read TGCGCCAGCAGCCGCCCGGGTCAGCCGGGGGAAGAGACCCAGTACTTC.

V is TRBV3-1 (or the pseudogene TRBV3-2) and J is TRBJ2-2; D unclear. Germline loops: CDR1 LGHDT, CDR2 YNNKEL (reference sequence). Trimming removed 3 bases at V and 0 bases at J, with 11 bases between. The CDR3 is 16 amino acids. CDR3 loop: CASSHLRQANTGELFF. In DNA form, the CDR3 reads TGTGCCAGCAGCCACCTCCGCCAGGCGAACACCGGGGAGCTGTTTTTT.

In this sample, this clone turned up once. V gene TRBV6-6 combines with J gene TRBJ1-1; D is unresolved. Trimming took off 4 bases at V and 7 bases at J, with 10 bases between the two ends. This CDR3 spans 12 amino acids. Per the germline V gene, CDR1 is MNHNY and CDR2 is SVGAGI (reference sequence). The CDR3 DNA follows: TGTGCCAGCAGTTTCTCTACAGTTGAAGCTTTCTTT. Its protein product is CASSFSTVEAFF.

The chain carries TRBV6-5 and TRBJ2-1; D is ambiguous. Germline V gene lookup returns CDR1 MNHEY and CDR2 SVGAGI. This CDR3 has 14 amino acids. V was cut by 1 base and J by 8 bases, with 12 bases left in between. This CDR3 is CASSYFSGLDEQFF. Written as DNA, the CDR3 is TGTGCCAGCAGTTACTTTTCCGGGTTGGATGAGCAGTTCTTC.

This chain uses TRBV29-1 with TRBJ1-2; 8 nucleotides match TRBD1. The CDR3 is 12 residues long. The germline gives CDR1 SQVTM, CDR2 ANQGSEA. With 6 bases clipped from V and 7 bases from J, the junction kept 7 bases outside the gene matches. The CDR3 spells CSVLRTGSGYTF. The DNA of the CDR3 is TGCAGCGTCCTTCGGACAGGGAGTGGCTACACCTTC.

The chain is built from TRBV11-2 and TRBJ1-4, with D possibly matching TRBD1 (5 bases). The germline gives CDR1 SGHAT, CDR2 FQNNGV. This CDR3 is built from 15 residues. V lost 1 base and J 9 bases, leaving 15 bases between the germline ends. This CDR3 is CASSLAGDSTKKLFF. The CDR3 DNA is TGTGCCAGCAGCTTAGCCGGCGACAGTACCAAAAAACTGTTTTTT.

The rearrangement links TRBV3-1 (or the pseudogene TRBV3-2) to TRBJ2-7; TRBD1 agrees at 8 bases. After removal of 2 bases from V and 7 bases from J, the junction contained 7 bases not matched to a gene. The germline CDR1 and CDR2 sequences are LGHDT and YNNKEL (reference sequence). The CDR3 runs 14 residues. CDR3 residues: CASSQRTGGWEQYF. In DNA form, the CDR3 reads TGTGCCAGCAGCCAACGAACAGGGGGTTGGGAGCAGTACTTC.

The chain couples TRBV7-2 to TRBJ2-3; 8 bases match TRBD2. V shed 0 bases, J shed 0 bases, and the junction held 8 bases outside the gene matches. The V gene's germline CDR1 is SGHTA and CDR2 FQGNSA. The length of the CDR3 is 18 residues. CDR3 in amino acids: CASSLAGGGPLSTDTQYF. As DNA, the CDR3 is TGTGCCAGCAGCTTAGCTGGCGGGGGGCCCCTAAGCACAGATACGCAGTATTTT. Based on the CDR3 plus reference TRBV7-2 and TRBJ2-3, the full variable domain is GAGVSQSPSNKVTEKGKDVELRCDPISGHTALYWYRQSLGQGLEFLIYFQGNSAPDKSGLPSDRFSAERTGGSVSTLTIQRTQQEDSAVYLCASSLAGGGPLSTDTQYFGPGTRLTVL.

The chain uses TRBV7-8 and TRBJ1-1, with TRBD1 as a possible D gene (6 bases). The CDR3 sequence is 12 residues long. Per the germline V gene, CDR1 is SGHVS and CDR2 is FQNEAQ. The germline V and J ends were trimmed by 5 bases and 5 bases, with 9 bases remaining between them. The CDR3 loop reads CASSQGRTEAFF. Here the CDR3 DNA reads TGTGCCAGCAGCCAGGGGAGGACTGAAGCTTTCTTT.

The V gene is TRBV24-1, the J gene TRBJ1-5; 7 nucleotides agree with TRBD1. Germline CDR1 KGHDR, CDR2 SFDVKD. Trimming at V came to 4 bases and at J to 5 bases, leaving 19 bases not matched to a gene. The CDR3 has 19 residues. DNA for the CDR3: TGTGCCACCAGTGACGGGACAGAGGGCCCCATTATCGTGGATCAGCCCCAGCATTTT. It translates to CATSDGTEGPIIVDQPQHF.

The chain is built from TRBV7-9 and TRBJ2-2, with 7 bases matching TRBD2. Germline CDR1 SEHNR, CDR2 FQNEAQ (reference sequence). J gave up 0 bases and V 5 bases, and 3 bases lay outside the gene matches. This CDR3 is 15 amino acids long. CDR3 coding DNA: TGTGCCAGCAGCGCCCTAGCGGCGAACACCGGGGAGCTGTTTTTT. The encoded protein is CASSALAANTGELFF.

CDR3 amino acids: CASSSRGFYEQYF. In DNA form, the CDR3 reads TGTGCCAGCAGCTCCAGGGGGTTCTACGAGCAGTACTTC. The genes are TRBV7-6 and TRBJ2-7; 7 nucleotides agree with TRBD1. The CDR3 runs 13 residues. CDR1 and CDR2 from the germline V gene are SGHVS and FNYEAQ. J was trimmed by 3 bases and V by 4 bases; bases with no gene match: 3.

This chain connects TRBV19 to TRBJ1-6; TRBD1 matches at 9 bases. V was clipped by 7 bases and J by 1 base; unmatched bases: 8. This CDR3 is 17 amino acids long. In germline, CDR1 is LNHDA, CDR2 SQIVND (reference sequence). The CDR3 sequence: CASKMGQGSSYNSPLHF. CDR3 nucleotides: TGTGCCAGTAAAATGGGACAGGGTAGTTCCTATAATTCACCCCTCCACTTT.

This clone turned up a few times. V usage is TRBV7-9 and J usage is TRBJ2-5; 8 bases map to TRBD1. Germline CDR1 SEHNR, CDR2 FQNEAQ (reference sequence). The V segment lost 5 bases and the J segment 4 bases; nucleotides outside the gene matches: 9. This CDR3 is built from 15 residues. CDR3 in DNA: TGTGCCAGCAGCCCCACGGGGACAGGAGGAGAGACCCAGTACTTC. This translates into CASSPTGTGGETQYF.

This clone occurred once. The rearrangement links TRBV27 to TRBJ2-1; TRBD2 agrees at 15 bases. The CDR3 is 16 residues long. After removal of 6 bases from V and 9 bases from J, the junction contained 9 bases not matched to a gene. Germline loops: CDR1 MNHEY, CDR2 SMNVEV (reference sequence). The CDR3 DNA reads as TGTGCCAGCAGCCTGGGACTAGCGGGAGGTGCCGGTGAGCAGTTCTTC. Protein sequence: CASSLGLAGGAGEQFF.

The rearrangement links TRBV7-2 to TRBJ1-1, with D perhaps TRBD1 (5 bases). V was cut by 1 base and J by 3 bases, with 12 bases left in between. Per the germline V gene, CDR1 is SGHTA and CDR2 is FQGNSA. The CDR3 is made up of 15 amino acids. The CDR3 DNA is TGTGCCAGCAGCTTAGGTGGGGGAGGGTACACTGAAGCTTTCTTT. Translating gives CASSLGGGGYTEAFF.

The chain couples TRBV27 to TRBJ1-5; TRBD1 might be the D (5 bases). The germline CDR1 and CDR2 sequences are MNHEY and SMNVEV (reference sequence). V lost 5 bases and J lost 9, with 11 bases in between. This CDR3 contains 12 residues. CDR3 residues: CASSPSGGPQHF. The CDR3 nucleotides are TGTGCCAGCAGTCCGAGCGGGGGGCCCCAGCATTTT.

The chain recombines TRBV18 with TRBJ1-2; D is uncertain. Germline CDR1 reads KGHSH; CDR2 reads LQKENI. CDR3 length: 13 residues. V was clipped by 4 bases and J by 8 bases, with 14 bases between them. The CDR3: CASSQETTGGYTF. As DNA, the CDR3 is TGTGCCAGCTCACAAGAGACGACGGGGGGCTACACCTTC.

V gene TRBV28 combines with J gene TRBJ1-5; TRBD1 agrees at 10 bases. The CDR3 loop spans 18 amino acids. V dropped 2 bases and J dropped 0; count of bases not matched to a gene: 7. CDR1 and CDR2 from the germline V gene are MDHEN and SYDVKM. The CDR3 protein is CASSLRTGGTYSNQPQHF. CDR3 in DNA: TGTGCCAGCAGTTTACGGACAGGGGGGACCTATAGCAATCAGCCCCAGCATTTT.

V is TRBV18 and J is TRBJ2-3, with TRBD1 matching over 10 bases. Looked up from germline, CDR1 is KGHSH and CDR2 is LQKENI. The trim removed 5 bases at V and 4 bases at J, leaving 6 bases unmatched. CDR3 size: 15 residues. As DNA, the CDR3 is TGTGCCAGCTCAGGTGGGACAGGGGACCCAGATACGCAGTATTTT. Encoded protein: CASSGGTGDPDTQYF.